The 2 T cell receptor beta chains in this list originate from one sample, sequenced in a study of post-analysis software for immune sequencing data. Study findings and constraints: About 5 TRBV segments were more frequent in patients than controls; TRBV5-6, TRBV5-1 and TRBV20-1 belonged to this group.

TCR beta libraries were prepared from cDNA with unique molecular identifiers. TCRdb re-analysed the PCR reads in MiXCR, keeping a single row per CDR3 protein. Of more than 450,000 distinct CDR3 sequences in the sample, 34% were seen once. For these TCRs, the target antigens are not known. Input material: blood. These receptors all come from a girl aged 2 to 17 with multiple sclerosis.

The chain has TRBV7-9 and TRBJ2-3; D not certain. CDR1 is SEHNR, CDR2 FQNEAQ, per germline (reference sequence). Between the trimmed V and J ends, which lost 7 bases and 6 bases, there was a span of 11 bases. The CDR3 loop spans 12 amino acids. CDR3 loop: CASTLSLDTQYF. The CDR3 DNA sequence: TGTGCCAGCACGTTATCCCTGGATACGCAGTATTTT. The full variable domain, with the rest looked up from reference TRBV7-9 and TRBJ2-3, is DTGVSQNPRHKITKRGQNVTFRCDPISEHNRLYWYRQTLGQGPEFLTYFQNEAQLEKSRLLSDRFSAERPKGSFSTLEIQRTEQGDSAMYLCASTLSLDTQYFGPGTRLTVL.

The chain uses TRBV28 and TRBJ2-2; 8 nucleotides match TRBD1. Unmatched junction bases numbered 5, after V lost 5 bases and J lost 6 bases. The CDR3 totals 14 residues. Germline lookup yields CDR1 MDHEN and CDR2 SYDVKM. DNA for the CDR3: TGTGCCAGCAGTAGTCAGGGGGCCGCCGGGGAGCTGTTTTTT. It translates to CASSSQGAAGELFF.